The source of this T cell receptor (beta chain) is a study of human T cells and chemical hapten exposure. Overall study: Diphenylcyclopropenone, dosed weekly to the scalp, was given to patients throughout the approximately 25-week study. The patient population, which was mostly female, had alopecia areata, totalis or universalis.

The time point was: patch test 1, 2 weeks after DPC sensitization. As to treatment: therapeutic diphenylcyclopropenone sensitization with weekly scalp DPC. Staff drew blood before applying each patch test. V was pared by 5 bases and J by 5 bases, with 12 bases of the junction left unmatched. The V gene's germline CDR1 is MDHEN and CDR2 SYDVKM. The CDR3 length is 16 residues. TCRdb independently ran MiXCR on the RACE reads; one entry per CDR3 protein. Among about 71,000 distinct CDR3 sequences listed, 9.8% were seen once. This clonotype was seen a handful of times. The sequencing here drew on whole blood, taken in connection with sensitization to the hapten diphenylcyclopropenone (DPC). The origin of this receptor is a woman aged 40 to 50 with alopecia areata. Some clones in this sample may be carry-over from other donors' samples. V and J are TRBV28 and TRBJ2-3, with TRBD2 matching 8 bases. The CDR3, as DNA: TGTGCCAGCAGTCCCCGTGGGGTAGCGGGGAGAGATACGCAGTATTTT. This encodes CASSPRGVAGRDTQYF.